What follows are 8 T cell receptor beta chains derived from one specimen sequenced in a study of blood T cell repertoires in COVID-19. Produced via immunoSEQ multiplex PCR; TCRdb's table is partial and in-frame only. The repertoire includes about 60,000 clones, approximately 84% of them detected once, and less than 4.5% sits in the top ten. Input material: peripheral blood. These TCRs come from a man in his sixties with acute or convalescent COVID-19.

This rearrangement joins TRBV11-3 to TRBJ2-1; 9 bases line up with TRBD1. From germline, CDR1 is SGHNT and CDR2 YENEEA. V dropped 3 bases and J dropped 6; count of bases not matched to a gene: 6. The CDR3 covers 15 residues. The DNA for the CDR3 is TGTGCCAGCAGCTTGGGGACAGGGACGGGCAATGAGCAGTTCTTC. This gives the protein CASSLGTGTGNEQFF.

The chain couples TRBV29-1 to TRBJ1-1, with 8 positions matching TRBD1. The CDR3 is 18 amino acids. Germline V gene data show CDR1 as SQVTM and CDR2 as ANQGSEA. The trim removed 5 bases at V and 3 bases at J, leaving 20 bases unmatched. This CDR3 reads CSVSGTGESFRGDTEAFF. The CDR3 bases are TGCAGCGTTTCCGGGACAGGTGAATCTTTCCGGGGAGACACTGAAGCTTTCTTT.

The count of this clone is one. The CDR3: CASSLPRVHENTIYF. The CDR3 nucleotides are TGCGCCAGCTCCCTCCCCCGGGTGCACGAAAACACCATATATTTT. The chain has TRBV4-1 and TRBJ1-3; D not certain. V lost 8 bases, J lost 6 bases, and 20 bases lay in between. The CDR3 is 15 amino acids. Germline loops: CDR1 MGHRA, CDR2 YSYEKL.

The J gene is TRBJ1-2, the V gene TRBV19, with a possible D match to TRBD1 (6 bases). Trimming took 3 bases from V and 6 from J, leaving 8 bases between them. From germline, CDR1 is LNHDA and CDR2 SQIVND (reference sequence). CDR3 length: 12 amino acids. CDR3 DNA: TGTGCCAGTAGTATGACAGGAGATGGCTACACCTTC. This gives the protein CASSMTGDGYTF.

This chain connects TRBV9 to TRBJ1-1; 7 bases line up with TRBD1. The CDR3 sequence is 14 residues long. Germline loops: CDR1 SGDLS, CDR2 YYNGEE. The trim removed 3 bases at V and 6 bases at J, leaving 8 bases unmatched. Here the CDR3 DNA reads TGTGCCAGCAGCGCCCAGACAGGGATCGCTGAAGCTTTCTTT. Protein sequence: CASSAQTGIAEAFF.

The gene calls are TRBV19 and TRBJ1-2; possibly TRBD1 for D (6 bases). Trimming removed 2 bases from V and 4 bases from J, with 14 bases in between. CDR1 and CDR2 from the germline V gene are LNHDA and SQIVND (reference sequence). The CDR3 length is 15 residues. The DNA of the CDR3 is TGTGCCAGTAGTATAAGTTTAACAGGGCCCTATGGCTACACCTTC. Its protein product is CASSISLTGPYGYTF.

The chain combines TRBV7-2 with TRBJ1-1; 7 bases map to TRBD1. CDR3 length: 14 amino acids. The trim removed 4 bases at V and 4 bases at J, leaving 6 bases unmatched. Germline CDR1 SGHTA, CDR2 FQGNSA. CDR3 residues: CASSSGQEGTEAFF. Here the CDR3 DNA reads TGTGCCAGCAGCTCCGGACAGGAGGGCACTGAAGCTTTCTTT.

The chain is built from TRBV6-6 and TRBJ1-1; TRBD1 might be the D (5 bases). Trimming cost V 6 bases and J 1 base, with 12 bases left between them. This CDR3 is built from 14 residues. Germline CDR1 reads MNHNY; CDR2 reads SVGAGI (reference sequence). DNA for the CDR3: TGTGCCAGCAGGAAGGGGATGGGGAACACTGAAGCTTTCTTT. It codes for CASRKGMGNTEAFF.